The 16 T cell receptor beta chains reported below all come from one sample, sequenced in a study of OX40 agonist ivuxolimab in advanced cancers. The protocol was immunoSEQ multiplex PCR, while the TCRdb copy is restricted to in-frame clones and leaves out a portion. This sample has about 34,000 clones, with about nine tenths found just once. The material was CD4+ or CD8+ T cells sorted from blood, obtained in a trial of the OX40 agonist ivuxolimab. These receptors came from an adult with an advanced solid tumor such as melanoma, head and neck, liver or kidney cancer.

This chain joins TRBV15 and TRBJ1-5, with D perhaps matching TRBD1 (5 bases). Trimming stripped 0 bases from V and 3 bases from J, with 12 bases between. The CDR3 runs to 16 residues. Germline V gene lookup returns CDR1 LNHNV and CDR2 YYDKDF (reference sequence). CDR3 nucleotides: TGTGCCACCAGCAGAGAGGCACAGGCTTCCAATCAGCCCCAGCATTTT. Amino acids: CATSREAQASNQPQHF.

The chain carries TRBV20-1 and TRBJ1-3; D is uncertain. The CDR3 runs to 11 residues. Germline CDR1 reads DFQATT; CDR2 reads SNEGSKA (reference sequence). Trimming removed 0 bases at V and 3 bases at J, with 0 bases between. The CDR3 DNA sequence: TGCAGTGCTAGAGATGGAAACACCATATATTTT. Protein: CSARDGNTIYF.

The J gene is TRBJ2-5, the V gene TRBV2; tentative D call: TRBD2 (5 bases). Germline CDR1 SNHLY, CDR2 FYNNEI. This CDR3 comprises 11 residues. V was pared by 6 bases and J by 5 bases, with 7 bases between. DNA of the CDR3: TGTGCCAGCAGGACGGGGGAGACCCAGTACTTC. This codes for CASRTGETQYF.

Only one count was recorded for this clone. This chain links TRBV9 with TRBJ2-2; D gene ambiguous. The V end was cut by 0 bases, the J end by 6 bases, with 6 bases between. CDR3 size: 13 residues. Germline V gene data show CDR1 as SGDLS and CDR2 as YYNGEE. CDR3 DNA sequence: TGTGCCAGCAGCGTAGGGAGTCCCGGGGAGCTGTTTTTT. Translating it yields CASSVGSPGELFF. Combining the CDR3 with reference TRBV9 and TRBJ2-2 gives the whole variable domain DSGVTQTPKHLITATGQRVTLRCSPRSGDLSVYWYQQSLDQGLQFLIQYYNGEERAKGNILERFSAQQFPDLHSELNLSSLELGDSALYFCASSVGSPGELFFGEGSRLTVL.

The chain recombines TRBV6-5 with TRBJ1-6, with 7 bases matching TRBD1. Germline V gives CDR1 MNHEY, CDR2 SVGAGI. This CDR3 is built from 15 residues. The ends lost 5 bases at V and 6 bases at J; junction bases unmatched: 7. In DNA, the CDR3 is TGTGCCAGCAGTAAGGACAGGCCCTCTAATTCACCCCTCCACTTT. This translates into CASSKDRPSNSPLHF.

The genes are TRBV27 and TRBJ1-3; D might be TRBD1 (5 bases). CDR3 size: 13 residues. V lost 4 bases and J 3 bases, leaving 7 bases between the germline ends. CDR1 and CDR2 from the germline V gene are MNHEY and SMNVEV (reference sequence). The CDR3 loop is CASSSGLGNTIYF. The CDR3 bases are TGTGCCAGCAGTTCGGGACTTGGAAACACCATATATTTT.

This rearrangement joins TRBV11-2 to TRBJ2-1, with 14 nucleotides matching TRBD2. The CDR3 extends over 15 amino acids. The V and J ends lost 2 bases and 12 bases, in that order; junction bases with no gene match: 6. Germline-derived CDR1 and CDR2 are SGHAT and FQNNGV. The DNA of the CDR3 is TGTGCCAGCAGCTTACCGGGACTAGCGGGAGAAAGGCAGTTCTTC. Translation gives CASSLPGLAGERQFF. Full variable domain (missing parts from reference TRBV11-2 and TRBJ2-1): EAGVAQSPRYKIIEKRQSVAFWCNPISGHATLYWYQQILGQGPKLLIQFQNNGVVDDSQLPKDRFSAERLKGVDSTLKIQPAKLEDSAVYLCASSLPGLAGERQFFGPGTRLTVL.

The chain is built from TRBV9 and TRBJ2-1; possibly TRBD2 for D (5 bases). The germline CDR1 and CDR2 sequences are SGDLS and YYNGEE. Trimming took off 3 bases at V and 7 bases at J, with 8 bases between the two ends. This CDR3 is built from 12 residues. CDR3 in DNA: TGTGCCAGCAGCGCCGAGGGTAATGAGCAGTTCTTC. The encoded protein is CASSAEGNEQFF. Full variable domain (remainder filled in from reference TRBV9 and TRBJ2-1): DSGVTQTPKHLITATGQRVTLRCSPRSGDLSVYWYQQSLDQGLQFLIQYYNGEERAKGNILERFSAQQFPDLHSELNLSSLELGDSALYFCASSAEGNEQFFGPGTRLTVL.

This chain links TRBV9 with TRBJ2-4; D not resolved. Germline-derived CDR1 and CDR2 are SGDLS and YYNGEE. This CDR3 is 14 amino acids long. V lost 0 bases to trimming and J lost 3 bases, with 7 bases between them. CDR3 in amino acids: CASSVAAGKNIQYF. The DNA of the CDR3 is TGTGCCAGCAGCGTAGCGGCAGGCAAAAACATTCAGTACTTC.

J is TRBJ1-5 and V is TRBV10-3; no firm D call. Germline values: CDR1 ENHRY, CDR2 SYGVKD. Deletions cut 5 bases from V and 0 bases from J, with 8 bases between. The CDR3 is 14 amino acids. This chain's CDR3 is CAISIGLSNQPQHF. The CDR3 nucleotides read TGTGCCATCAGTATCGGTCTTAGCAATCAGCCCCAGCATTTT.

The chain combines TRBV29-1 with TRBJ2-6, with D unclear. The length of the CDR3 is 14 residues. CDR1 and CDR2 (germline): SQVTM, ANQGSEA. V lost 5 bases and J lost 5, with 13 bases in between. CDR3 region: CSVSIQSRANVLTF. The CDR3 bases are TGCAGCGTTAGCATACAAAGTCGGGCCAACGTCCTGACTTTC.

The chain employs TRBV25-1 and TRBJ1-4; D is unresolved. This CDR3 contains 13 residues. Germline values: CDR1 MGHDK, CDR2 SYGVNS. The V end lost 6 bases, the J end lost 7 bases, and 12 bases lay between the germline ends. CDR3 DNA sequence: TGTGCCAGCAGCTTGAGTTGGGGTGAAAAACTGTTTTTT. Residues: CASSLSWGEKLFF.

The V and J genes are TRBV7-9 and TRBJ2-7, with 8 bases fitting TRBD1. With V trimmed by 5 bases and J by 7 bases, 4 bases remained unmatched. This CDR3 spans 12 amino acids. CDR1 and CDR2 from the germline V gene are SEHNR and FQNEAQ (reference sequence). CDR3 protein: CASSGQGGEQYF. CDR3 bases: TGTGCCAGCAGCGGACAGGGCGGAGAGCAGTACTTC. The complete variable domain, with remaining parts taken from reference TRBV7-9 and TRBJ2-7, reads DTGVSQNPRHKITKRGQNVTFRCDPISEHNRLYWYRQTLGQGPEFLTYFQNEAQLEKSRLLSDRFSAERPKGSFSTLEIQRTEQGDSAMYLCASSGQGGEQYFGPGTRLTVT.

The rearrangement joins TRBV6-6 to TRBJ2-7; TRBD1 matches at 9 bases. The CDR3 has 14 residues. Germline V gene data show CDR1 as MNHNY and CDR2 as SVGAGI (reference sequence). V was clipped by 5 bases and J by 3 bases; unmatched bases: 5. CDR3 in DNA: TGTGCCAGCAGTGAGACAGGGGGTAACTACGAGCAGTACTTC. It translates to CASSETGGNYEQYF.

The CDR3 here is CASSKTDRGDYGYTF. Written as DNA, the CDR3 is TGTGCCAGCAGTAAGACGGACAGGGGTGACTATGGCTACACCTTC. The chain carries TRBV27 and TRBJ1-2; the match to TRBD1 covers 9 bases. The V and J ends lost 5 bases and 3 bases, in that order; junction bases with no gene match: 7. This CDR3 is built from 15 residues. From germline, CDR1 is MNHEY and CDR2 SMNVEV (reference sequence).

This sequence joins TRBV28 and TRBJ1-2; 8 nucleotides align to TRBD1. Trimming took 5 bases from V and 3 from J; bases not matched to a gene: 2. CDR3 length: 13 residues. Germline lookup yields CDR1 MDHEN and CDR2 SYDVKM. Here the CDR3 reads CASSVQGDYGYTF. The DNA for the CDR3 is TGTGCCAGCAGTGTACAGGGGGACTATGGCTACACCTTC.